This entry lists 20 T cell receptor beta chains sequenced from one sample in a study of OX40 agonist ivuxolimab in advanced cancers. Sequencing was performed with immunoSEQ multiplex PCR; in TCRdb, only in-frame clones are kept and a portion is missing. Of about 90,000 clones detected, about 87% appear once; the ten largest clones hold 7.4%. Here the sequenced sample was CD4+ or CD8+ T cells sorted from blood, taken in a trial of the OX40 agonist ivuxolimab. The source of these receptors is an adult with an advanced solid tumor such as melanoma, head and neck, liver or kidney cancer.

V and J are TRBV29-1 and TRBJ2-1, with 9 positions matching TRBD1. Germline V gives CDR1 SQVTM, CDR2 ANQGSEA. Trimming took 8 bases from V and 8 from J; bases not matched to a gene: 13. The CDR3 is made up of 14 amino acids. This CDR3 is CSLHRDRELDEQFF. The DNA for the CDR3 is TGCAGCCTCCACCGGGACAGGGAGTTGGATGAGCAGTTCTTC.

CDR3 in amino acids: CASSPRTETYEQYF. Here the CDR3 DNA reads TGTGCCAGCTCACCACGAACGGAAACCTACGAGCAGTACTTC. The rearrangement links TRBV18 to TRBJ2-7, with no clear D. V gave up 1 base and J gave up 2 bases, with 9 bases separating them. The CDR3 is 14 residues long. Germline CDR1 KGHSH, CDR2 LQKENI.

The gene calls are TRBV7-6 and TRBJ1-1, with D hard to call. Trimming stripped 5 bases from V and 0 bases from J, with 10 bases between. There are 14 residues in the CDR3. CDR1 and CDR2 (germline): SGHVS, FNYEAQ. In nucleotides, the CDR3 is TGTGCCAGCAGCCCCTTACCTCTGAACACTGAAGCTTTCTTT. Its translation: CASSPLPLNTEAFF.

This chain connects TRBV5-5 to TRBJ2-7; the match to TRBD2 covers 11 bases. CDR3 length: 15 amino acids. Unmatched junction bases numbered 4, after V lost 1 base and J lost 4 bases. Per germline, CDR1 SGHKS and CDR2 YYEKEE (reference sequence). In DNA form, the CDR3 reads TGTGCCAGCAGCTTGACTAGCGGGAGTCAGTACGAGCAGTACTTC. This codes for CASSLTSGSQYEQYF.

The V gene is TRBV5-8, the J gene TRBJ1-4; TRBD1 matches 8 bases. Per germline, CDR1 SGHTS and CDR2 YDEGEE. The V gene end was trimmed by 0 bases and the J gene end by 7 bases; junction bases not matched to a gene: 5. This CDR3 is 15 amino acids long. CDR3 sequence: CASSLAGQGREKLFF. CDR3 bases: TGTGCCAGCAGCTTGGCCGGACAGGGACGTGAAAAACTGTTTTTT.

The rearrangement uses TRBV28 and TRBJ1-1; D call uncertain. V was cut by 6 bases and J by 2 bases, with 13 bases left in between. Germline CDR1 MDHEN, CDR2 SYDVKM. CDR3 length equals 14 residues. The DNA for the CDR3 is TGTGCCAGCAGGCAGCTCGGAGGCAACACTGAAGCTTTCTTT. Amino acids: CASRQLGGNTEAFF.

This clone was observed a single time. The CDR3 DNA reads as TGTGCCAGCCGTACAGGAGCTAATGAAAAACTGTTTTTT. Translating gives CASRTGANEKLFF. The chain links TRBV7-9 to TRBJ1-4, with a tentative D call TRBD1 (5 bases). The CDR3 is made up of 13 amino acids. CDR1 is SEHNR and CDR2 is FQNEAQ in the germline V gene (reference sequence). The ends were cut back, 8 bases at V and 3 bases at J, with 10 bases in the middle.

The chain joins TRBV5-4 to TRBJ2-3; D not resolved. The V and J ends lost 2 bases and 0 bases respectively, with 7 bases between them. The germline V gene encodes CDR1 SGHNT and CDR2 YYREEE (reference sequence). The CDR3 is made up of 14 amino acids. CDR3 sequence (DNA): TGTGCCAGCAGCTTCAGGCGGAGCACAGATACGCAGTATTTT. Its translation: CASSFRRSTDTQYF.

The chain has TRBV9 and TRBJ1-1; D not certain. There are 14 residues in the CDR3. The germline gives CDR1 SGDLS, CDR2 YYNGEE. V was shortened by 7 bases and J by 6 bases, with 19 bases between the two germline ends. The CDR3 DNA follows: TGTGCCAGCTCACAGTTGGGAGACACTTCTGAAGCTTTCTTT. Residues: CASSQLGDTSEAFF.

J is TRBJ1-1 and V is TRBV6-1, with D uncertain. With 4 bases removed from V and 1 base from J, the gap between germline ends came to 7 bases. Per the germline V gene, CDR1 is MNHNS and CDR2 is SASEGT. This CDR3 comprises 13 residues. The CDR3 bases are TGTGCCAGCAGTGTAAGGCCGAACACTGAAGCTTTCTTT. Protein: CASSVRPNTEAFF.

The chain uses TRBV19 and TRBJ1-2; D call uncertain. The CDR3 is 11 amino acids. Germline V gene lookup returns CDR1 LNHDA and CDR2 SQIVND (reference sequence). Trimming pared 5 bases from V and 2 bases from J, leaving 3 bases between. The CDR3: CASSPNYGYTF. The CDR3 coding sequence is TGTGCCAGTAGTCCCAACTATGGCTACACCTTC.

This chain joins TRBV11-2 and TRBJ2-7; D might be TRBD2 (5 bases). The CDR3 is 11 amino acids. The germline gives CDR1 SGHAT, CDR2 FQNNGV. The CDR3 loop is CASSLPGKPTV. Written as DNA, the CDR3 is TGTGCCAGCAGCTTACCGGGGAAGCCAACCGTC.

V usage is TRBV9 and J usage is TRBJ2-7, with TRBD1 matching 8 bases. The V and J ends lost 2 bases and 3 bases, in that order; junction bases with no gene match: 4. The CDR3 runs to 14 residues. CDR1 SGDLS and CDR2 YYNGEE come from the germline V gene. The CDR3 DNA is TGTGCCAGCAGCGTTGGGACAGGAGTCTACGAGCAGTACTTC. Its translation is CASSVGTGVYEQYF.

The rearrangement links TRBV5-4 to TRBJ2-5, with D tentatively TRBD2 (6 bases). CDR3 size: 15 residues. Germline CDR1 is SGHNT and CDR2 is YYREEE (reference sequence). V lost 2 bases and J 2 bases, leaving 13 bases between the germline ends. The CDR3 nucleotides are TGTGCCAGCAGCTTTAAGCAGGAGGGGCAAGAGACCCAGTACTTC. Its translation is CASSFKQEGQETQYF.

The chain combines TRBV18 with TRBJ1-3; D is unclear. Germline values: CDR1 KGHSH, CDR2 LQKENI. This CDR3 is built from 14 residues. The V end lost 3 bases, the J end lost 4 bases, and 10 bases lay between the germline ends. CDR3 in DNA: TGTGCCAGCTCACCCGGCACCGGGGGAAACACCATATATTTT. Its protein product is CASSPGTGGNTIYF.

J is TRBJ1-4 and V is TRBV11-3; D unresolved. The CDR3 has 13 residues. The germline V gene has CDR1 SGHNT and CDR2 YENEEA. V was trimmed by 5 bases and J by 0 bases, leaving 4 bases between them. CDR3 amino acids: CASSPPTNEKLFF. Here the CDR3 DNA reads TGTGCCAGCAGCCCCCCAACTAATGAAAAACTGTTTTTT.

This clone appeared a single time. The rearrangement uses TRBV6-1 and TRBJ2-5; 8 positions agree with TRBD1. The J call may be wrong; the DNA end is better matched by TRBJ2-7. CDR3 length: 12 amino acids. CDR1 and CDR2 (germline): MNHNS, SASEGT. The DNA of the CDR3 is TGTGCCACCGAAACGGACAGGGACGAGCAGTACTTC. Translating it yields CATETDRDEQYF.

The chain couples TRBV7-9 to TRBJ2-2, with D tentatively TRBD1 or TRBD2 (5 bases each). Germline assignment: CDR1 SEHNR and CDR2 FQNEAQ (reference sequence). The length of the CDR3 is 15 residues. The V end was cut by 1 base, the J end by 5 bases, with 11 bases between. CDR3 region: CASSLGQGGTGELFF. In DNA, the CDR3 is TGTGCCAGCAGCTTAGGCCAGGGCGGGACCGGGGAGCTGTTTTTT.

The chain is built from TRBV23-1 and TRBJ1-5; TRBD1 is a possible D gene (5 bases). TRBV23-1 is classed as an ORF, of uncertain function. V was pared by 4 bases and J by 5 bases, with 18 bases between. The CDR3 length is 16 residues. The CDR3 loop is CASSLVGAGDDQPQHF. For the CDR3, the DNA is TGCGCCAGCAGTCTTGTTGGGGCAGGTGATGATCAGCCCCAGCATTTT.

The J gene is TRBJ2-1, the V gene TRBV5-1; tentative D call: TRBD1 (6 bases). Germline-derived CDR1 and CDR2 are SGHRS and YFSETQ. V lost 4 bases and J 5 bases, leaving 22 bases between the germline ends. This CDR3 is built from 17 residues. DNA for the CDR3: TGCGCCAGCAGCCTCCCCAAGCCCGGGACACAAAACAATGAGCAGTTCTTC. Protein: CASSLPKPGTQNNEQFF.